These T cell receptor beta chains were read from a single sample in a study of OX40 agonist ivuxolimab in advanced cancers. Clones were read by immunoSEQ multiplex PCR, and TCRdb kept only the in-frame ones, dropping some. This table has about 91,000 clones, around four fifths appearing once. This specimen consisted of CD4+ or CD8+ T cells sorted from blood, obtained in a trial of the OX40 agonist ivuxolimab. These receptor sequences come from an adult with an advanced solid tumor such as melanoma, head and neck, liver or kidney cancer. Both conserved end residues are trimmed from each CDR3.

V	J	CDR3
TRBV29-1	TRBJ1-3	SVDSSGNTIY
TRBV7-2	TRBJ2-1	ASSLGGRGVPGEQF
TRBV19	TRBJ1-2	ASSMIQTYGYT
TRBV2	TRBJ2-1	ASSGPGGLAGEQF
TRBV9	TRBJ2-1	ASSGSINEQF
TRBV21-1	TRBJ1-2	ASTQTPRDRYGYT
TRBV10-3	TRBJ2-7	AISENRNSYEQY
TRBV6-1	TRBJ1-5	ASSEWTNSNQPQH
TRBV19	TRBJ1-5	ASSLAGGNQPQH
TRBV27	TRBJ2-3	ASSNGQGTDTQY
TRBV9	TRBJ2-3	ASSVDLGAGGAGASTDTQY
TRBV6-6	TRBJ1-1	ASSPFPGVGTEAF
TRBV6-5	TRBJ2-2	ASSGDTGELF
TRBV7-3	TRBJ1-5	ASSLDGSGQPQH
TRBV9	TRBJ1-1	ASSVPPDLEAF
TRBV4-3	TRBJ1-6	ASSQGSDSSPLH
TRBV13	TRBJ2-3	ASSLRTGGRNTQY
TRBV7-2	TRBJ2-3	ASSPAGVTDTQY
TRBV28	TRBJ2-1	AIQGRADEQF
TRBV10-3	TRBJ1-1	AIRGGSTEAF
TRBV7-9	TRBJ2-2	ASSLEYPRVQRNTGELF
TRBV10-3	TRBJ1-2	AISDQQTNYGYT
TRBV5-4	TRBJ2-5	ASSPRGAGETQY
TRBV10-3	TRBJ2-3	AISEGISDPSADTQY